This is a list of T cell receptor beta chains from one sample in a study of T cell changes during pregnancy in multiple sclerosis. This table comes from immunoSEQ multiplex PCR, and its TCRdb copy is limited to in-frame clones, with some not included. The sample includes approximately 100,000 clones, 91% of them seen just once. The sequencing used peripheral blood, collected in the second trimester of pregnancy. These receptors originate from a female donor with multiple sclerosis, enrolled in a pregnancy study. Both conserved end residues are part of each CDR3. Each record gives: clone size, D gene, V gene, J gene, CDR3 DNA, CDR3 protein. The D gene is left open where the match is weak. Clone size appears in some rows only: once, few, many, or a class for an expanded clone.

NA	TRBD2	TRBV6-6	TRBJ2-7	TGTGCCAGCAGTCACTTAGCGGGAGGGCCCTACGAGCAGTACTTC	CASSHLAGGPYEQYF
NA	TRBD2	TRBV19	TRBJ2-7	TGTGCCAGTCGCACGTCCCCAGCGGGAGGACCCTACGAGCAGTACTTC	CASRTSPAGGPYEQYF
NA	NA	TRBV18	TRBJ2-2	TGTGCCAGCTCACCAGGGGGCAGGGCGAACACCGGGGAGCTGTTTTTT	CASSPGGRANTGELFF
NA	NA	TRBV6-1	TRBJ1-1	TGTGCCAGCCAGCTCTTGAGGTACACTGAAGCTTTCTTT	CASQLLRYTEAFF
NA	TRBD2	TRBV4-2	TRBJ2-7	TGTGCCAGCAGCCAATCACTAGCGGGAGGTAAAGAGCAGTACTTC	CASSQSLAGGKEQYF
NA	NA	TRBV5-1	TRBJ2-1	TGCGCCAGCAGCTTGGAAACTAGTCGGTACAATGAGCAGTTCTTC	CASSLETSRYNEQFF
NA	TRBD2	TRBV28	TRBJ2-3	TGTGCCAGCAGTTATGGGATAGCGGGAGAAAGAACAGATACGCAGTATTTT	CASSYGIAGERTDTQYF
NA	TRBD2	TRBV28	TRBJ2-7	TGTGCCAGCAGTTTATTCGGCAAGCAGCGGGGCCAGAGCGAGCAGTACTTC	CASSLFGKQRGQSEQYF
NA	NA	TRBV28	TRBJ1-3	TGTGCCAGCAGTTTGTTGGGGGCCGGCGACACCATATATTTT	CASSLLGAGDTIYF
NA	TRBD2	TRBV5-4	TRBJ2-7	TGTGCCAGCAGCCGGGGACCGATGACTAGCGGGGTCTCCTACGAGCAGTACTTC	CASSRGPMTSGVSYEQYF
NA	NA	TRBV28	TRBJ2-2	TGTGCCAGCAGTTTGGGCCGGACCGGGGAGCTGTTTTTT	CASSLGRTGELFF
few	TRBD1	TRBV10-3	TRBJ2-3	TGTGCCATCAGTGTTGCAGGGGGCGGTACAGATACGCAGTATTTT	CAISVAGGGTDTQYF
NA	NA	TRBV7-2	TRBJ1-5	TGTGCCAGCAGCTTGGGAGTTTTTAGCAATCAGCCCCAGCATTTT	CASSLGVFSNQPQHF
NA	TRBD1	TRBV2	TRBJ2-2	TGTGCCAGCAGGGGGACAGGGACCACCGGGGAGCTGTTTTTT	CASRGTGTTGELFF
once	TRBD2	TRBV19	TRBJ2-5	TGTGCCAGTAATAAAGCGGGAATGAAGCAAGAGACCCAGTACTTC	CASNKAGMKQETQYF
NA	NA	TRBV4-3	TRBJ2-7	TGCGCCAGCAGCCGGGGACTTCAGGAGGAGCAGTACTTC	CASSRGLQEEQYF
once	NA	TRBV10-1	TRBJ2-1	TGCGCCAGCAGTGACAGGAGGCCCTCGGGAAATGAGCAGTTCTTC	CASSDRRPSGNEQFF
NA	NA	TRBV7-8	TRBJ1-2	TGTGCCAGCAGCTTAGAACAGACACCGACAATCGGCTATGGCTACACCTTC	CASSLEQTPTIGYGYTF
NA	NA	TRBV18	TRBJ1-2	TGTGCCAGCTCACCGGGGCAGGGCTGGGGCTACACCTTC	CASSPGQGWGYTF
NA	TRBD1	TRBV6-1	TRBJ1-3	TGTGCCAGCAGTGGCTCCGAGGACAGGGCGGACACCATATATTTT	CASSGSEDRADTIYF
many	TRBD1	TRBV6-5	TRBJ2-2	TGTGCCAGCAGTTACGGGGACAGACATACCGGGGAGCTGTTTTTT	CASSYGDRHTGELFF
NA	NA	TRBV12-5	TRBJ2-3	TGTGCTAGTGGTTACTCATCACCGTACCGGTCCACAGATACGCAGTATTTT	CASGYSSPYRSTDTQYF
once	TRBD2	TRBV7-9	TRBJ2-1	TGTGCCAGCAGCTTAGCGTTCGGCGGGAGTTCCTACAATGAGCAGTTCTTC	CASSLAFGGSSYNEQFF
NA	NA	TRBV6-5	TRBJ1-1	TGTGCCAGCAGCCGCGACAGAGAAGCTTTCTTT	CASSRDREAFF
NA	NA	TRBV28	TRBJ1-1	TGTGCCAGCAGTTTGGTAGGGGTCGCTGAAGCTTTCTTT	CASSLVGVAEAFF
NA	TRBD1	TRBV19	TRBJ1-1	TGTGCCACCGGACAGGGAGGCACTGAAGCTTTCTTT	CATGQGGTEAFF
NA	NA	TRBV27	TRBJ2-7	TGTGCCAGCAGTTTCGCCGGGGGTACCTACGAGCAGTACTTC	CASSFAGGTYEQYF
NA	NA	TRBV5-1	TRBJ2-5	TGCGCCAGCAGCTATAAGACTTCGTACCAAGAGACCCAGTACTTC	CASSYKTSYQETQYF
once	TRBD1	TRBV4-1	TRBJ2-7	TGCGCCAGCAGCCTAGCCCACAGGGACAGGGGGCTTATCTACGAGCAGTACTTC	CASSLAHRDRGLIYEQYF
NA	TRBD2	TRBV7-6	TRBJ2-3	TGTGCCAGCAGCTTAGCGCTAGCGGAAAGCACAGATACGCAGTATTTT	CASSLALAESTDTQYF
NA	NA	TRBV27	TRBJ2-7	TGTGCCAGCAGTTTGCTAGGTACCTACGAGCAGTACTTC	CASSLLGTYEQYF
NA	TRBD2	TRBV27	TRBJ2-1	TGTGCCAGCACTCGGAGGACTAGCGGGAGGGGTGAGCAGTTCTTC	CASTRRTSGRGEQFF
NA	NA	TRBV13	TRBJ1-5	TGTGCCAGCAGCTTATCCTTCAATCAGCCCCAGCATTTT	CASSLSFNQPQHF
NA	TRBD1	TRBV10-3	TRBJ2-3	TGTGCCATCAGTGAGTTCCGGGACAGCCACGGGGATACGCAGTATTTT	CAISEFRDSHGDTQYF
NA	TRBD2	TRBV6-5	TRBJ2-1	TGTGCCAGCAGTTACTCGGCCGGGAGGGCCCTCAATGAGCAGTTCTTC	CASSYSAGRALNEQFF
once	NA	TRBV29-1	TRBJ2-2	TGCAGCGTCCTGACACCGACGAACACCGGGGAGCTGTTTTTT	CSVLTPTNTGELFF
NA	NA	TRBV27	TRBJ1-2	TGTGCCAGCAGTCCGTATGGCCCGACAGCGGGCTATGGCTACACCTTC	CASSPYGPTAGYGYTF
few	TRBD1	TRBV5-4	TRBJ1-2	TGTGCCAGCAGCCCAGGGGGCGTAGATGGCTACACCTTC	CASSPGGVDGYTF
once	TRBD1	TRBV5-1	TRBJ2-1	TGCGCCAGCAGCGTAGGGACAGGAGTTCTGCATGAGCAGTTCTTC	CASSVGTGVLHEQFF
NA	TRBD1	TRBV6-1	TRBJ2-5	TGTGCCAGCAGACAGGGGGCGCGTGAGACCCAGTACTTC	CASRQGARETQYF
once	TRBD1	TRBV7-8	TRBJ1-5	TGTGCCAGCAGCCTGAACCTCGGACAGGGTCGTCAGCCCCAGCATTTT	CASSLNLGQGRQPQHF
NA	NA	TRBV19	TRBJ1-2	TGTGCCAGTAGCCTCTCCGCGACAGTTAAATATGGCTACACCTTC	CASSLSATVKYGYTF
few	TRBD1	TRBV7-2	TRBJ2-5	TGTGCCAGCAGCTTAAGGTCCGGGACAGGGTATCTACAAGAGACCCAGTACTTC	CASSLRSGTGYLQETQYF
NA	NA	TRBV5-1	TRBJ2-7	TGCGCCAGCAGCCCGGAAGCGTGGTCCTACGAGCAGTACTTC	CASSPEAWSYEQYF
NA	NA	TRBV19	TRBJ2-7	TGTGCCAGTAGTACAGGGTGGGAGGACGGCTACGAGCAGTACTTC	CASSTGWEDGYEQYF
NA	TRBD1	TRBV6-6	TRBJ2-7	TGTGCCAGCAGTCCAACGGGACAGACGGAGTACTTC	CASSPTGQTEYF
NA	TRBD2	TRBV7-6	TRBJ2-7	TGTGCCAGCAGCTCCCTTAGCGGGAGGACTACCTACGAGCAGTACTTC	CASSSLSGRTTYEQYF
NA	TRBD1	TRBV6-1	TRBJ2-7	TGTGCCAGCAGTGAAAGGACAGGGTTCATCTACGAGCAGTACTTC	CASSERTGFIYEQYF
NA	NA	TRBV7-9	TRBJ1-4	TGTGCCAGCAGCTCCGGTGAAGTGAGTAATGAAAAACTGTTTTTT	CASSSGEVSNEKLFF
NA	TRBD2	TRBV19	TRBJ2-3	TGTGCCAGTACCACTAGCGGGAGGACCAATACGCAGTATTTT	CASTTSGRTNTQYF
NA	TRBD1	TRBV7-9	TRBJ1-4	TGTGCCAGCAGGCCCGACAGGGTAATTAATGAAAAACTGTTTTTT	CASRPDRVINEKLFF
NA	NA	TRBV6-5	TRBJ2-5	TGTGCGGCGGGAAGGGAGACCCAGTACTTC	CAAGRETQYF
NA	TRBD2	TRBV19	TRBJ2-4	TGTGCCAGTAGTCAGATAGCGGGACTAGCCAAAAACATTCAGTACTTC	CASSQIAGLAKNIQYF
NA	NA	TRBV28	TRBJ1-5	TGTGCCAGCAGCCTCGCCGGGTTGTCGGGGGGTTTACAGCCCCAGCATTTT	CASSLAGLSGGLQPQHF
few	NA	TRBV4-1	TRBJ1-1	TGCGCCAGCAGCCTAGACCTGGCCACTGAAGCTTTCTTT	CASSLDLATEAFF